What follows is one T cell receptor (beta chain) and its context. What this receptor recognizes is not known. The sample holds no much larger clone one base away, and base qualities are not on file. The cohort comprised 550 to 700 healthy bone marrow donors. Cohort members were all nominally healthy when sampled, although unrecorded immune exposures were likely present. The donor was CMV seronegative and belonged to the group of around 400 seronegative cohort members. Every donor gave a peripheral blood sample, and the peripheral blood mononuclear cells from that sample were used for TCR beta sequencing. The Qiagen DNeasy Blood Extraction Kit was used to extract genomic DNA from the blood cell samples. The record originates from a study of cytomegalovirus exposure and HLA in healthy donors (dated by TCRdb to 2017 to 2019). About the investigation overall: An earlier analysis of approximately 640 of the donors reported 276 Gb of sequence data and around 110 million unique TCR beta sequences from 190 million or so T cells. Around 320 gigabases of sequencing data and approximately 80 million unique TCR sequences were included in an early release covering roughly 700 HLA-typed donors. Of the approximately 400 genotyped donors, over 65% fell in the genetic ancestry cluster associated with self-reported Caucasian donors. The study aimed to test whether signatures of past pathogen exposure could be identified by cataloging public T cell receptors. The study profiled the T cell repertoires of more than 500 subjects by immunosequencing and related them to cytomegalovirus serostatus. In addition to the first cohort of 500 to 850 subjects, a separate validation cohort of approximately 130 different subjects was used. To predict cytomegalovirus infection status, the study brought together high-throughput TCR immunosequencing, statistical association of individual TCRs with disease status, and machine learning. To study patterns of TCR occurrence, a later analysis re-analyzed previously published TCR beta repertoires from just over 650 donors and added high-resolution HLA genotyping. The later analysis used no new phenotypic data to find candidate immune exposures, relying instead on TCR beta sequences and their occurrence across donors. To decide whether each TCR beta V gene segment behaved as functional or pseudogenic, an earlier analysis of over 500 of the donors relied on high-throughput TCR beta sequencing. Donor age, sex, ethnicity and CMV serostatus were collected together with the repertoire data. A later genetic analysis used genome-wide SNP genotypes for about three fifths of the 666 donors, treating that subset as a discovery cohort. All discovery cohort repertoires had been generated on a single sequencing platform. Class I and class II HLA loci were covered by the typing at four-digit resolution. The number of donors typed differed by locus, with 629-630 for A, B, C, DRB1 and DQB1, more than 500 for DQA1, 606 for DPA1, and some 450 for DPB1. Four to six DR-DQ haplotypes were handled as single units for association and clustering, since linkage in the cohort was strong. Among a few hundred genotyped donors of the cohort, an average of roughly 240,000 unique TCR beta nucleotide sequences were sequenced per donor, roughly 18% of them non-productive. General findings and caveats noted by the study authors: In both the original and validation cohorts, the classifier was reported to diagnose cytomegalovirus status with high specificity and sensitivity. A later genetic analysis associated a missense DCLRE1C variant with V-gene and J-gene trimming of TCR beta chains, and an independent cohort replicated the association. Several of the top co-occurrence clusters appeared to be linked to parvovirus B19, influenza, CMV and Epstein-Barr virus, according to a later analysis. Linkage disequilibrium might explain the correlated functional status among segregating V segments, but an unknown experimental factor could not be excluded. Three of the identified cytomegalovirus-associated TCR beta chains were confirmed in vitro to be specific for cytomegalovirus antigens. For the cohort, immune exposure information was limited to CMV serostatus. A further reported finding was that TCR beta sequences accurately predicted the HLA-A and HLA-B alleles for most subjects in the first cohort. Broadly in line with IMGT annotations, most TCR beta V segments showed up in productive rearrangements about 90% or about 30% of the time in an earlier analysis of several hundred of the donors. Some IMGT-functional V segments, including TRBV6-2 and TRBV6-3, could not be distinguished by the 87-base-pair reads and were therefore excluded. A group of highly shared sequence variants was considered likely to be a technical artifact of the sequencing pipeline. According to a later genetic analysis, donors in an Asian-associated ancestry cluster had fewer N-insertions in productive TCRs than the approximately 650-donor mean. Only TCR beta chains were sequenced in this cohort, and the absence of alpha or paired-chain data limited detectable features. In a later analysis, 16,951 TCR beta sequences were associated with specific HLA alleles at a false discovery rate of 0.05. Across donors, most TCR sequences were observed very rarely, whereas some public TCRs were present in many individuals. Approximately 16 rarely observed V segments, including chromosome 9 orphons, were excluded from the earlier analysis of 550 to 700 of the donors because counts were too low. Compared with equally common non-associated chains, HLA-associated TCR beta chains in a later analysis were more clonally expanded and had lower generation probabilities. In a later analysis, TCR association rates were found to vary across HLA loci, with the most associated TCRs seen for DRB1 alleles and the fewest for HLA-C alleles. When HLA alleles, especially DR and DQ, strongly co-occurred, attributing TCR associations to individual alleles was difficult. In a later analysis, most CMV-associated TCR beta chains were found to appear HLA-restricted, with HLA associations seemingly driven largely by CMV exposure. The study listed 150 to 200 TCR beta chains as associated with cytomegalovirus. Because HLA typing was missing for some donors at each locus, association tests included only the typed subset. The authors suggested that the approach could potentially be extended to other disease states and immunological phenotypes. Roughly uniform sequencing depth across donors was assumed in presence/absence analyses, although this assumption may not hold.

From the germline V gene (reference sequence), CDR1 is GTSNPN and CDR2 is SVGIG. The cysteine opens and the phenylalanine closes a CDR3 of 13 amino acids. The DNA shown is the 39-base CDR3, in frame from base 1. V loses 2 bases, J loses 6 bases, and the germline ends lie 10 bases apart. Receptor libraries were prepared by the immunoSEQ multiplex PCR assay. For the multiplex PCR, a mixture combining 60 forward primers for TCR Vbeta segments and 13 reverse primers for TCR Jbeta segments was used. The CDR3 region of rearranged TCR beta genes was amplified from genomic DNA with a multiplex PCR assay. Amplified TCR beta libraries were sequenced as 87-base-pair reads on the Illumina HiSeq System. In the paper's pipeline: A later analysis counted tens of millions of unique TCR beta chains across the 666 repertoires, and approximately 11 million of these chains were shared by at least two donors. Raw reads were error-corrected and collapsed into unique sequences by a nearest-neighbor algorithm in which closely related sequences were merged to remove PCR and sequencing errors. CDR3 sequences were aligned to IMGT reference sequences to assign V, D and J gene segments. For a sequence to be retained, a match of at least six nucleotides to both a V gene segment and a J gene segment was required. Rearrangements were classified as productive when the CDR3 lacked stop codons and remained in frame with V and J, and all other rearrangements were classified as non-productive. CDR3 was defined according to IMGT convention as the region running from the second conserved V-encoded cysteine to the conserved J-encoded phenylalanine. The earlier analysis of about 590 of the donors excluded sequences that lacked an unambiguous match to a single V gene segment. In an earlier analysis of roughly 500 of the donors, V segments were called functional above 56.7% productive rearrangements and were called segregating when the between-donor standard deviation exceeded 5%. A statistical classification framework was built to diagnose cytomegalovirus status from the catalog of TCR beta chain sequences. V and J gene assignment, in a later analysis, came from comparing TCR nucleotide sequences with IMGT/GENE-DB human TR gene sequences. In a later analysis, CDR3 sequences and most-parsimonious VDJ recombination scenarios were assigned using the TCRdist pipeline. In a later analysis, every TCR beta chain was defined by the combination of its CDR3 amino acid sequence and its V-gene family, and reads without a unique V-gene family were dropped. As a way to deal with suspected cross-contamination and a sequencing artifact, a later analysis dropped 450 to 600 nucleotide sequences that were highly shared and had low generation probability. In a later analysis, a clonal expansion index for each public chain was calculated from normalized within-repertoire ranks of inferred template counts. Generation probabilities in a later analysis came from a VDJ recombination model fitted to out-of-frame rearrangements, and those results were checked against IGoR. Hypergeometric tests were used in a later analysis to score TCR-TCR, TCR-HLA and TCR-CMV co-occurrence, with a repertoire-size bias correction applied to the TCR pairs. False discovery rates were estimated in a later analysis by permuting HLA or CMV assignments 20 times. In a later analysis, co-occurring TCRs were grouped with DBSCAN, and TCRdist sequence similarity was added when clustering was performed within HLA-allele-positive subsets. Repertoires with fewer than 30,000 or more than 120,000 public chains were left out of co-occurrence clustering, as were a handful of repertoires with anomalous nucleotide sharing. TCRdb mirrors the immuneACCESS table, restricted to in-frame sequences. Some clones are absent from its copies; in checked studies, under half trace to an unresolved V gene, and the reason for the others is unknown. V and J calls and clone size come straight from that table; D and trimming were deduced from the DNA. Across this sample there are approximately 170,000 clones, with over 70% seen only once. More than 1% of the sample belongs to the ten largest clones.

Specimen: PBMCs. The chain employs TRBV30 and TRBJ2-2, with the D gene uncertain. This sequence was found in a boy aged 2-15 years in good health and CMV-seronegative. The nucleotide sequence reads TGTGCCTGGAGTCTGGGTCGGGCCGGGGAGCTGTTTTTT. Translated, it reads CAWSLGRAGELFF.